This TCR beta chain was identified in a study of blood T cell repertoires in COVID-19. Whole-study context: COVID-19 samples from acute and convalescent phases originated in the United States, Italy and Spain. The cDNA or gDNA used as material had been derived from T cells, B-cell-depleted T cells, or PBMCs.

Germline CDR1 and CDR2: GTSNPN and SVGIG (reference sequence). This CDR3 is 14 amino acids long. V lost 0 bases, J lost 1 base, and 9 bases lay in between. In the source study's methods: Amplification of reference gene primers was used by the study to estimate nucleated cell counts. Produced via immunoSEQ multiplex PCR; TCRdb's table is partial and in-frame only. V, J and clone size were drawn from that table, and D and trimming were deduced from the DNA. In the table there are 95,000 to 110,000 clones, roughly 80% of which are singletons. Sequencing used peripheral blood. This receptor was identified in an elderly woman with active or convalescent COVID-19. V and J are TRBV30 and TRBJ1-1; tentatively, D is TRBD1 (5 bases). The CDR3 DNA is TGTGCCTGGAGTGTTGGGGGGGGGAACACTGAAGCTTTCTTT. Amino acid sequence: CAWSVGGGNTEAFF.